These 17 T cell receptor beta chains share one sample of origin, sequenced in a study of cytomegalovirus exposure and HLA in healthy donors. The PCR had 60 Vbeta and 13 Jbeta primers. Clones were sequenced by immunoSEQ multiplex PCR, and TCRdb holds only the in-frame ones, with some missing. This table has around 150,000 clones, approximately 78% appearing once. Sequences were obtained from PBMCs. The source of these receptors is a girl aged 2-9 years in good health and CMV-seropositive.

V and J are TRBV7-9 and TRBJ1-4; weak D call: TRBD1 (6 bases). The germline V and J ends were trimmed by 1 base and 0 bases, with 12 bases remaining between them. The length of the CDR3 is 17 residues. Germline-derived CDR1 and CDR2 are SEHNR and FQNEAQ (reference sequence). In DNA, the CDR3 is TGTGCCAGCAGCTTAGGGACAGCTTTTGCAACTAATGAAAAACTGTTTTTT. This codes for CASSLGTAFATNEKLFF.

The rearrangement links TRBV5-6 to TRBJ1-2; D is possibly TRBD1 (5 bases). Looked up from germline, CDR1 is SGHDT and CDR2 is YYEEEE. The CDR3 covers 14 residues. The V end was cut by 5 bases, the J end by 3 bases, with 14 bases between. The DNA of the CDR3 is TGTGCCAGCAGGAGTCTCAGGGAGGACTATGGCTACACCTTC. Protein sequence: CASRSLREDYGYTF.

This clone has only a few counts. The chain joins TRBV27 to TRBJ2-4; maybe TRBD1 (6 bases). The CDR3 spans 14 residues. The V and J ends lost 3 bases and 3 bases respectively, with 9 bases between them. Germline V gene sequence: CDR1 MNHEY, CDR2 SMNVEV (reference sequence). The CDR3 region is CASSFQQGKNIQYF. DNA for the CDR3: TGTGCCAGCAGTTTTCAACAGGGCAAAAACATTCAGTACTTC.

CDR3 amino acids: CAWTPDIPRGRKTQYF. The CDR3 nucleotides are TGTGCCTGGACCCCAGACATACCCAGGGGGCGAAAGACCCAGTACTTC. The chain employs TRBV30 and TRBJ2-5, with TRBD1 matching over 8 bases. Trimming took 4 bases from V and 6 from J; bases not matched to a gene: 16. CDR3 length: 16 residues. Germline CDR1 is GTSNPN and CDR2 is SVGIG (reference sequence).

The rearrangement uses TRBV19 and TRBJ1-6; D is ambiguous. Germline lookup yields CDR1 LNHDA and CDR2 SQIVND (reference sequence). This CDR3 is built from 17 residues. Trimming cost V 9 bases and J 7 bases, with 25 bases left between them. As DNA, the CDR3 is TGTGCCAGCGAAAAACGGAGGGTGGGAGTCAGAAATTCACCCCTCCACTTT. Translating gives CASEKRRVGVRNSPLHF.

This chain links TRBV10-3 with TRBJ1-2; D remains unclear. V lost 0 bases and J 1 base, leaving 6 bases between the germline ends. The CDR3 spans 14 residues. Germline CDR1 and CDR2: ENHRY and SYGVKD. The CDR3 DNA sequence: TGTGCCATCAGTGAGTCGAGTTATAACTATGGCTACACCTTC. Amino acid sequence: CAISESSYNYGYTF.

The CDR3 DNA sequence: TGTGCCAGCAGCGTAGGCGGGAGCAATCAGCCCCAGCATTTT. Translating gives CASSVGGSNQPQHF. The rearrangement uses TRBV9 and TRBJ1-5, with D uncertain. Germline V gene lookup returns CDR1 SGDLS and CDR2 YYNGEE. CDR3 size: 14 residues. The germline V and J ends were trimmed by 0 bases and 1 base, with 5 bases remaining between them.

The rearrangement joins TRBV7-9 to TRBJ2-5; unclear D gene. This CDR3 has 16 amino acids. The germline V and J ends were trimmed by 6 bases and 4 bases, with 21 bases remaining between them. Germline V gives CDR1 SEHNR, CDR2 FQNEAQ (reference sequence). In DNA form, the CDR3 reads TGTGCCAGCAGTCCATTTATATATACTGATGGAGAGACCCAGTACTTC. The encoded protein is CASSPFIYTDGETQYF.

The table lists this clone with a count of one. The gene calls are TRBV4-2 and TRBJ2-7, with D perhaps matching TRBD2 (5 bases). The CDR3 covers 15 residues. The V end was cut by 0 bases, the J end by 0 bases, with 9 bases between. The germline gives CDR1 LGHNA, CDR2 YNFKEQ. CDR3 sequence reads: CASSQDPTSSYEQYF. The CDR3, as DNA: TGTGCCAGCAGCCAAGATCCAACTAGCTCCTACGAGCAGTACTTC.

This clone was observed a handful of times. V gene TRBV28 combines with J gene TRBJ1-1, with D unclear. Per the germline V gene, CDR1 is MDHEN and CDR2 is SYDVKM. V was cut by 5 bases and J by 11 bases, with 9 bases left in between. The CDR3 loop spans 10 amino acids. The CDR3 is CASSEGKAFF. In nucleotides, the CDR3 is TGTGCCAGCAGTGAGGGAAAGGCTTTCTTT.

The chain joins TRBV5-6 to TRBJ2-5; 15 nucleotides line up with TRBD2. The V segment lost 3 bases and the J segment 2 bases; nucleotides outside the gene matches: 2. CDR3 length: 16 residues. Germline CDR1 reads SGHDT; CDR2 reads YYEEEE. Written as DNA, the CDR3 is TGTGCCAGCAGCTCAGGACTAGCGGGAGGGCAAGAGACCCAGTACTTC. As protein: CASSSGLAGGQETQYF.

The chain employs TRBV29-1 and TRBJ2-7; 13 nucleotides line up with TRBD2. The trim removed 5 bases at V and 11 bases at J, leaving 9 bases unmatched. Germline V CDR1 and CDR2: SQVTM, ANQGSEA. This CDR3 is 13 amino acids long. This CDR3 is CSVQGLAGVQEYF. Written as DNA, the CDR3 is TGCAGCGTTCAAGGACTAGCGGGAGTTCAGGAGTACTTC.

The CDR3, as DNA: TGTGCCAGCAGTTTGTATCGGGAGACCCAGTACTTC. Its protein product is CASSLYRETQYF. This rearrangement joins TRBV28 to TRBJ2-5; D gene unclear. This CDR3 is built from 12 residues. Between the trimmed V and J ends, which lost 3 bases and 5 bases, there was a span of 7 bases. Germline V CDR1 and CDR2: MDHEN, SYDVKM.

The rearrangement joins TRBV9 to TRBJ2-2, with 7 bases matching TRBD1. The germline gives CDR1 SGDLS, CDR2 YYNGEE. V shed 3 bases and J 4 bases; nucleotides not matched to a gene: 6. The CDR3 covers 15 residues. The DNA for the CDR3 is TGTGCCAGCAGCGCCCGGGACAGAAGCACCGGGGAGCTGTTTTTT. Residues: CASSARDRSTGELFF.

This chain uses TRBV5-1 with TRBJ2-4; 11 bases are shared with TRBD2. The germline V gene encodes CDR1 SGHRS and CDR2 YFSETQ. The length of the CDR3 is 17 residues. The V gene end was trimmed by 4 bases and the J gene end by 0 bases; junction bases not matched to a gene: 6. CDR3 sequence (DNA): TGCGCCAGCAGCCCGGGACTAGCGGAGATAGCCAAAAACATTCAGTACTTC. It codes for CASSPGLAEIAKNIQYF.

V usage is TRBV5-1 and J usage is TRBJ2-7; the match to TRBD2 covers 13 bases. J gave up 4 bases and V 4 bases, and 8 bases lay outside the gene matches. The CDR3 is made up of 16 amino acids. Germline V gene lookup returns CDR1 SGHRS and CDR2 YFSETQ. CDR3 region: CASSPGLAGSAYEQYF. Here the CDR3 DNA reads TGCGCCAGCAGCCCGGGACTAGCGGGATCAGCTTACGAGCAGTACTTC.

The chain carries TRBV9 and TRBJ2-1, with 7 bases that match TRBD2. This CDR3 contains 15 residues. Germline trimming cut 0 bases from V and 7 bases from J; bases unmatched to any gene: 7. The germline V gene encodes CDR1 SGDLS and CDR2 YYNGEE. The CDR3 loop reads CASSVGGTTGNEQFF. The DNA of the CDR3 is TGTGCCAGCAGCGTAGGCGGGACTACCGGGAATGAGCAGTTCTTC.